Listed here are 20 T cell receptor beta chains from one sample, sequenced in a study of blood T cell repertoires in COVID-19. Sequencing used immunoSEQ multiplex PCR; TCRdb keeps in-frame clones, though not all of them. Altogether 200,000 to 250,000 clones are present, just under 90% being singletons, with the ten largest covering around 1.3%. Sequences were obtained from PBMCs or T cells enriched from blood (not recorded which). These receptors came from a man aged 25-45 years who had recovered from COVID-19.

J is TRBJ1-4 and V is TRBV5-1, with D perhaps matching TRBD1 (6 bases). CDR3 length equals 15 residues. Germline CDR1 SGHRS, CDR2 YFSETQ. Trimming stripped 2 bases from V and 3 bases from J, with 11 bases between. The CDR3 DNA reads as TGCGCCAGCAGCTTCGAACAGGGTCCTAATGAAAAACTGTTTTTT. Translation: CASSFEQGPNEKLFF.

The chain is built from TRBV5-1 and TRBJ2-5; D might be TRBD2 (5 bases). CDR3 length: 10 residues. Germline loops: CDR1 SGHRS, CDR2 YFSETQ. Trimming removed 10 bases from V and 5 bases from J, with 9 bases in between. CDR3 protein: CARRGETQYF. DNA for the CDR3: TGCGCCCGCCGAGGGGAGACCCAGTACTTC.

A few counts support this clone. This chain joins TRBV24-1 and TRBJ2-7; D might be TRBD2 (5 bases). Trimming left V 3 bases short and J 2 bases short, with 10 bases between. The CDR3 consists of 14 residues. CDR1 and CDR2 (germline): KGHDR, SFDVKD. Written as DNA, the CDR3 is TGTGCCACCAGTGATCCTGTGCGGGCCTACGAGCAGTACTTC. Translating it yields CATSDPVRAYEQYF.

The rearrangement links TRBV2 to TRBJ2-1, with TRBD2 identical over 9 bases. Looked up from germline, CDR1 is SNHLY and CDR2 is FYNNEI. The CDR3 consists of 15 residues. V trimming: 4 bases; J trimming: 4 bases; junction bases outside the gene matches: 5. This CDR3 is CASSGETSGYNEQFF. The CDR3 coding sequence is TGTGCCAGCAGTGGCGAGACTAGCGGATACAATGAGCAGTTCTTC.

Only a few counts were recorded for this clone. The chain is built from TRBV5-1 and TRBJ2-7, with 9 bases aligning to TRBD1. CDR1 SGHRS and CDR2 YFSETQ come from the germline V gene. V shed 0 bases and J 1 base; nucleotides not matched to a gene: 2. The CDR3 has 15 amino acids. The CDR3 spells CASSLGQGGSYEQYF. In DNA, the CDR3 is TGCGCCAGCAGCTTGGGACAGGGGGGTTCCTACGAGCAGTACTTC.

The genes are TRBV19 and TRBJ1-1; tentatively, D is TRBD1 (6 bases). V was shortened by 5 bases and J by 0 bases, with 10 bases between the two germline ends. The CDR3 totals 14 residues. Germline values: CDR1 LNHDA, CDR2 SQIVND (reference sequence). The CDR3 spells CASSQGTVNTEAFF. CDR3 coding DNA: TGTGCCAGTAGTCAGGGGACGGTGAACACTGAAGCTTTCTTT. The full variable domain, its missing parts supplied by reference TRBV19 and TRBJ1-1, is DGGITQSPKYLFRKEGQNVTLSCEQNLNHDAMYWYRQDPGQGLRLIYYSQIVNDFQKGDIAEGYSVSREKKESFPLTVTSAQKNPTAFYLCASSQGTVNTEAFFGQGTRLTVV.

The chain links TRBV29-1 to TRBJ1-1, with D possibly TRBD1 on 6 matching bases. In germline, CDR1 is SQVTM, CDR2 ANQGSEA. V lost 1 base, J lost 1 base, and 13 bases lay in between. This CDR3 has 15 amino acids. The CDR3 bases are TGCAGCGTTGAAGGAGCCTTGACAGGGAACACTGAAGCTTTCTTT. Its translation: CSVEGALTGNTEAFF.

This clone occurred once. The chain employs TRBV7-2 and TRBJ2-5, with TRBD1 as a possible D gene (5 bases). V was clipped by 8 bases and J by 1 base, with 14 bases between them. Germline V CDR1 and CDR2: SGHTA, FQGNSA. CDR3 size: 14 residues. This CDR3 is CASHTWGSQETQYF. The DNA of the CDR3 is TGTGCCAGCCATACTTGGGGCAGCCAAGAGACCCAGTACTTC.

This clone appeared a few times. This chain connects TRBV11-1 to TRBJ2-5; D perhaps matches TRBD2 (5 bases). V was trimmed by 4 bases and J by 2 bases, leaving 8 bases between them. Germline-derived CDR1 and CDR2 are SGHAT and FQDESV (reference sequence). The CDR3 loop spans 13 amino acids. DNA for the CDR3: TGTGCCAGCAGCTCAGGAGGACAAGAGACCCAGTACTTC. Encoded protein: CASSSGGQETQYF. The whole variable domain, remainder taken from reference TRBV11-1 and TRBJ2-5, is EAEVAQSPRYKITEKSQAVAFWCDPISGHATLYWYRQILGQGPELLVQFQDESVVDDSQLPKDRFSAERLKGVDSTLKIQPAELGDSAMYLCASSSGGQETQYFGPGTRLLVL.

V is TRBV4-3 and J is TRBJ1-2, with 9 bases identical to TRBD1. The CDR3 length is 15 residues. Germline CDR1 is LGHNA and CDR2 is YSLEER. V lost 0 bases, J lost 4 bases, and 3 bases stayed unmatched. The CDR3, as DNA: TGCGCCAGCAGCCAAGAATGGGACAGGGTCTATGGCTACACCTTC. This codes for CASSQEWDRVYGYTF.

The chain uses TRBV2 and TRBJ2-7; the D gene is possibly TRBD2 (5 bases). Germline loops: CDR1 SNHLY, CDR2 FYNNEI. CDR3 length equals 14 residues. V was clipped by 6 bases and J by 1 base, with 13 bases between them. CDR3 coding DNA: TGTGCCAGCAGGGCTGGGTGGGAGTCCTACGAGCAGTACTTC. Amino acids: CASRAGWESYEQYF.

Only one count was recorded for this clone. The chain links TRBV27 to TRBJ2-5; D gene uncertain. Trimming took off 6 bases at V and 2 bases at J, with 7 bases between the two ends. CDR3 length: 12 amino acids. The germline V gene has CDR1 MNHEY and CDR2 SMNVEV (reference sequence). CDR3 nucleotide sequence: TGTGCCAGCAGATCAGGTCAAGAGACCCAGTACTTC. Amino acid sequence: CASRSGQETQYF.

The chain carries TRBV11-2 and TRBJ2-7, with D possibly matching TRBD2 (5 bases). V shed 3 bases and J shed 4 bases, with 19 bases lying between them. In germline, CDR1 is SGHAT, CDR2 FQNNGV. The CDR3 runs 16 residues. The CDR3 sequence: CASSFDQASGVYEQYF. CDR3 coding DNA: TGTGCCAGCAGCTTCGACCAAGCAAGCGGTGTTTACGAGCAGTACTTC.

This sequence joins TRBV30 and TRBJ2-7; TRBD1 agrees at 8 bases. Germline trimming cut 4 bases from V and 4 bases from J; bases unmatched to any gene: 9. From germline, CDR1 is GTSNPN and CDR2 SVGIG (reference sequence). This CDR3 contains 14 residues. DNA for the CDR3: TGTGCCTGGACTTGGGGGACAGGAGCTTACGAGCAGTACTTC. Translation: CAWTWGTGAYEQYF.

This chain links TRBV5-4 with TRBJ1-2; 7 positions match TRBD1. The CDR3 is 15 amino acids. With 4 bases clipped from V and 0 bases from J, the junction kept 6 bases outside the gene matches. Per germline, CDR1 SGHNT and CDR2 YYREEE (reference sequence). The CDR3, as DNA: TGTGCCAGCAGCCCCGGGACAGTGACTAACTATGGCTACACCTTC. Translating it yields CASSPGTVTNYGYTF.

This clone was seen more than once but under ten times. The rearrangement links TRBV4-3 to TRBJ1-6; D remains unclear. V lost 0 bases to trimming and J lost 9 bases, with 9 bases between them. Germline CDR1 is LGHNA and CDR2 is YSLEER. This CDR3 has 14 residues. The CDR3 here is CASSQDLGSSPLHF. In DNA, the CDR3 is TGCGCCAGCAGCCAAGACCTGGGGAGTTCACCCCTCCACTTT.

This chain links TRBV27 with TRBJ1-2, with 7 bases identical to TRBD1. The germline CDR1 and CDR2 sequences are MNHEY and SMNVEV (reference sequence). The CDR3 is 15 residues long. Unmatched junction bases numbered 10, after V lost 5 bases and J lost 4 bases. CDR3 loop: CASSPRQGGSYGYTF. For the CDR3, the DNA is TGTGCCAGCAGTCCCCGACAGGGTGGGTCCTATGGCTACACCTTC.

The V and J genes are TRBV25-1 and TRBJ2-3; TRBD2 agrees at 8 bases. V was clipped by 8 bases and J by 2 bases; unmatched bases: 6. Germline values: CDR1 MGHDK, CDR2 SYGVNS. The length of the CDR3 is 14 residues. The CDR3: CASGLAGHTDTQYF. In DNA, the CDR3 is TGTGCCAGCGGCCTAGCGGGCCACACAGATACGCAGTATTTT.

V is TRBV4-2 and J is TRBJ1-4; D not resolved. This CDR3 is built from 14 residues. From germline, CDR1 is LGHNA and CDR2 YNFKEQ. V lost 0 bases, J lost 15 bases, and 17 bases lay in between. CDR3 DNA: TGTGCCAGCAGCCAAGATTCACTCTACCAGGAGGTGTTTTTT. Translating it yields CASSQDSLYQEVFF.

This chain joins TRBV2 and TRBJ1-1, with 11 bases matching TRBD1. CDR1 is SNHLY, CDR2 FYNNEI, per germline. Trimming cost V 6 bases and J 5 bases; bases outside gene matches: 2. The CDR3 is 13 residues long. CDR3: CASRDRGQTEAFF. DNA of the CDR3: TGTGCCAGCAGGGACAGGGGGCAAACTGAAGCTTTCTTT. Using reference TRBV2 and TRBJ1-1 for the parts outside the CDR3, the full variable domain is EPEVTQTPSHQVTQMGQEVILRCVPISNHLYFYWYRQILGQKVEFLVSFYNNEISEKSEIFDDQFSVERPDGSNFTLKIRSTKLEDSAMYFCASRDRGQTEAFFGQGTRLTVV.